Listed below are T cell receptor beta chains from one sample, sequenced in a study of T cells after posttransplantation cyclophosphamide. The assay was immunoSEQ multiplex PCR, and TCRdb's table has in-frame clones only and misses some. Here the sample spans thousands of clones, roughly 82% being singletons. Here the sequenced sample was CD4+ T cells sorted from blood, taken 950 to 1,200 days after allogeneic stem cell transplant with posttransplant cyclophosphamide. The receptors were sampled from a female patient aged 40 to 55 who received an allogeneic stem cell transplant from a related donor, was CMV-positive, and had no GVHD. Part of the T cell pool may stem from the graft donor. CDR3s include the opening cysteine and the closing phenylalanine or tryptophan. Each record gives: V gene, clone size, J gene, D gene, CDR3 DNA, CDR3 protein. A D gene is named only where the DNA matches it firmly. The size field is filled for only some rows; it gives once, few, many or a size class.

v_gene: TRBV9; abundance: .; j_gene: TRBJ2-1; d_gene: TRBD2; CDR3nt: TGTGCCAGCACCAGGAGCGGGGGGGCTTCCTACAATGAGCAGTTCTTC; CDR3aa: CASTRSGGASYNEQFF
v_gene: TRBV9; abundance: .; j_gene: TRBJ2-1; d_gene: TRBD2; CDR3nt: TGTGCCAGCAGCCCACAGGGGACTAGCGGGGGGGCTAACGACAATGAGCAGTTCTTC; CDR3aa: CASSPQGTSGGANDNEQFF
v_gene: TRBV11-2; abundance: .; j_gene: TRBJ2-5; d_gene: TRBD2; CDR3nt: TGTGCCAGCAGCACCACCCGACTAGCGGGGCAAGAGACCCAGTACTTC; CDR3aa: CASSTTRLAGQETQYF
v_gene: TRBV18; abundance: .; j_gene: TRBJ1-1; d_gene: .; CDR3nt: TGTGCCAGCTCACCGGGACAGAACACTGAAGCTTTCTTT; CDR3aa: CASSPGQNTEAFF
v_gene: TRBV5-8; abundance: .; j_gene: TRBJ1-5; d_gene: .; CDR3nt: TGTGCCAGCAATCGGGGAGCGGGATTAAATAGCAATCAGCCCCAGCATTTT; CDR3aa: CASNRGAGLNSNQPQHF
v_gene: TRBV4-2; abundance: .; j_gene: TRBJ2-2; d_gene: TRBD1; CDR3nt: TGTGCCAGCAGCCAAGTATTACAGGGGGCCCTGGGCACCGGGGAGCTGTTTTTT; CDR3aa: CASSQVLQGALGTGELFF
v_gene: TRBV15; abundance: .; j_gene: TRBJ2-3; d_gene: .; CDR3nt: TGTGCCACCAGCAGAGGGCCAGGGTCAGATACGCAGTATTTT; CDR3aa: CATSRGPGSDTQYF
v_gene: TRBV11-3; abundance: .; j_gene: TRBJ2-5; d_gene: TRBD2; CDR3nt: TGTGCCAGCAGCGGAAAGTTGGGACTAGCCACGGCCCAGTACTTC; CDR3aa: CASSGKLGLATAQYF
v_gene: TRBV6-5; abundance: .; j_gene: TRBJ1-1; d_gene: .; CDR3nt: TGTGCCAGCAGGCTTACGACAGGCCCCACTGAAGCTTTCTTT; CDR3aa: CASRLTTGPTEAFF
v_gene: TRBV6-6; abundance: few; j_gene: TRBJ1-1; d_gene: .; CDR3nt: TGTGCCACCACAGGGAACACTGAAGCTTTCTTT; CDR3aa: CATTGNTEAFF
v_gene: TRBV6-5; abundance: .; j_gene: TRBJ1-2; d_gene: .; CDR3nt: TGTGCCAGCAGCCCAGGGACTCCTGCCGGAGGCTACACCTTC; CDR3aa: CASSPGTPAGGYTF
v_gene: TRBV18; abundance: .; j_gene: TRBJ2-3; d_gene: .; CDR3nt: TGTGCCAGCTCACCATCCGCAGATACGCAGTATTTT; CDR3aa: CASSPSADTQYF
v_gene: TRBV30; abundance: .; j_gene: TRBJ1-1; d_gene: .; CDR3nt: TGTGCCTGGAGTGCATTACCCGAGGTTGGAAGGACTGAAGCTTTCTTT; CDR3aa: CAWSALPEVGRTEAFF
v_gene: TRBV2; abundance: large; j_gene: TRBJ1-5; d_gene: .; CDR3nt: TGTGCCAGCAGCGAAGGGCACGGGTATCAGCCCCAGCATTTT; CDR3aa: CASSEGHGYQPQHF
v_gene: TRBV4-3; abundance: .; j_gene: TRBJ1-6; d_gene: .; CDR3nt: TGCGCCAGCAGCCCAGACCCCCGCTCCTATAATTCCCCCCTCCACTTT; CDR3aa: CASSPDPRSYNSPLHF
v_gene: TRBV11-3; abundance: .; j_gene: TRBJ2-1; d_gene: TRBD1; CDR3nt: TGTGCCAGCAGTCCTGACAGGGGAGATTACAATGAGCAGTTCTTC; CDR3aa: CASSPDRGDYNEQFF
v_gene: TRBV7-2; abundance: .; j_gene: TRBJ2-5; d_gene: .; CDR3nt: TGTGCCAGCAGCCCCGAGCAGATTTCAGGGACCCAGTACTTC; CDR3aa: CASSPEQISGTQYF
v_gene: TRBV5-5; abundance: .; j_gene: TRBJ2-7; d_gene: TRBD1; CDR3nt: TGTGCCAGCAGCTTCCCCGGGACAGGGGGCGGCGAGCAGTACTTC; CDR3aa: CASSFPGTGGGEQYF
v_gene: TRBV6-9; abundance: .; j_gene: TRBJ2-7; d_gene: .; CDR3nt: TGTGCCAGCAGCCAAGAGGCAGCTTTGACCTACGAGCAGTACTTC; CDR3aa: CASSQEAALTYEQYF
v_gene: TRBV7-6; abundance: .; j_gene: TRBJ2-1; d_gene: TRBD2; CDR3nt: TGTGCCAGCAGCCCCCCAGCGGGGGAGTACAATGAGCAGTTCTTC; CDR3aa: CASSPPAGEYNEQFF
v_gene: TRBV19; abundance: .; j_gene: TRBJ2-4; d_gene: TRBD2; CDR3nt: TGTGCCAGTAGGGGGACTATAAACATTCAGTACTTC; CDR3aa: CASRGTINIQYF
v_gene: TRBV29-1; abundance: .; j_gene: TRBJ2-1; d_gene: .; CDR3nt: TGCAGCGTTGTTTGGGCCAATTCCTACAATGAGCAGTTCTTC; CDR3aa: CSVVWANSYNEQFF
v_gene: TRBV7-8; abundance: .; j_gene: TRBJ1-5; d_gene: .; CDR3nt: TGTGCCAGCAGCTACTATAGCAATCAGCCCCAGCATTTT; CDR3aa: CASSYYSNQPQHF
v_gene: TRBV18; abundance: .; j_gene: TRBJ2-7; d_gene: .; CDR3nt: TGTGCCAGCTCAACTCCGGGAATGCCTTTCTACGAGCAGTACTTC; CDR3aa: CASSTPGMPFYEQYF
v_gene: TRBV5-1; abundance: .; j_gene: TRBJ1-6; d_gene: TRBD1; CDR3nt: TGCGCCAGCAGCTGCCTACAGGGGGGGGTAAGGTCACCCCTCCACTTT; CDR3aa: CASSCLQGGVRSPLHF
v_gene: TRBV5-1; abundance: .; j_gene: TRBJ2-5; d_gene: TRBD1; CDR3nt: TGCGCCAGCAGCTTGGAGGTGGGACAGGTACGAGAGACCCAGTACTTC; CDR3aa: CASSLEVGQVRETQYF
v_gene: TRBV11-2; abundance: .; j_gene: TRBJ2-2; d_gene: .; CDR3nt: TGTGCCATTCGGGGGGCCGAGTTGAACACCGGGGAGCTGTTTTTT; CDR3aa: CAIRGAELNTGELFF
v_gene: TRBV29-1; abundance: .; j_gene: TRBJ2-5; d_gene: .; CDR3nt: TGCAGCGTTGGGGGGGGCGGTGAGACCCAGTACTTC; CDR3aa: CSVGGGGETQYF
v_gene: TRBV5-1; abundance: few; j_gene: TRBJ2-7; d_gene: .; CDR3nt: TGCGCCAGCAGCTCTGCCCTTAGCTCCTACGAGCAGTACTTC; CDR3aa: CASSSALSSYEQYF
v_gene: TRBV6-6; abundance: .; j_gene: TRBJ2-1; d_gene: .; CDR3nt: TGTGCCAGCAGTGGCACTCGGAGCTCCTACAATGAGCAGTTCTTC; CDR3aa: CASSGTRSSYNEQFF
v_gene: TRBV19; abundance: few; j_gene: TRBJ2-1; d_gene: .; CDR3nt: TGTGCCAGTAGTGTGAGGGGACAATCGGATCGTGAGCAGTTCTTC; CDR3aa: CASSVRGQSDREQFF
v_gene: TRBV9; abundance: once; j_gene: TRBJ2-1; d_gene: TRBD2; CDR3nt: TGTGCCAGCAGCGCAGCAGGGACTAGCAGCCATGAGCAGTTCTTC; CDR3aa: CASSAAGTSSHEQFF
v_gene: TRBV5-1; abundance: once; j_gene: TRBJ1-6; d_gene: TRBD1; CDR3nt: TGCGCCAGCAGCTTGAGACAGGGAAATTCACCCCTCCACTTT; CDR3aa: CASSLRQGNSPLHF
v_gene: TRBV6-5; abundance: .; j_gene: TRBJ1-1; d_gene: TRBD1; CDR3nt: TGTGCCAGCACCCCAGCGTACAGGGGTTCTCCTGAAGCTTTCTTT; CDR3aa: CASTPAYRGSPEAFF
v_gene: TRBV2; abundance: once; j_gene: TRBJ1-2; d_gene: .; CDR3nt: TGTGCCAGCAGTGACAACAGACTAAGCTACACCTTC; CDR3aa: CASSDNRLSYTF
v_gene: TRBV4-2; abundance: .; j_gene: TRBJ2-7; d_gene: TRBD1; CDR3nt: TGTGCCAGCAGCCAAGGGCAGGGGGCCTACGAGCAGTACTTC; CDR3aa: CASSQGQGAYEQYF
v_gene: TRBV7-2; abundance: .; j_gene: TRBJ2-7; d_gene: TRBD1; CDR3nt: TGTGCCAGCAGCTTAGTTTCGGGACAGGGGGCAGGGGTGCAGTACTTC; CDR3aa: CASSLVSGQGAGVQYF
v_gene: TRBV28; abundance: .; j_gene: TRBJ1-4; d_gene: .; CDR3nt: TGTGCCAGCAGTTTACTGCTCTCGGAGGAAAAACTGTTTTTT; CDR3aa: CASSLLLSEEKLFF
v_gene: TRBV5-1; abundance: .; j_gene: TRBJ2-3; d_gene: TRBD2; CDR3nt: TGCGCCAGCAGCTTGGATGGGACTAGCGCAACACATACGCAGTATTTT; CDR3aa: CASSLDGTSATHTQYF
v_gene: TRBV7-9; abundance: .; j_gene: TRBJ1-5; d_gene: .; CDR3nt: TGTGCCAGCAGCTTAGACTTAAATAGCAATCAGCCCCAGCATTTT; CDR3aa: CASSLDLNSNQPQHF
v_gene: TRBV5-5; abundance: .; j_gene: TRBJ2-2; d_gene: TRBD2; CDR3nt: TGTGCCAGCAGCCAGGCCCCGGGACTAGCGGGGGGGGAGAACACCGGGGAGCTGTTTTTT; CDR3aa: CASSQAPGLAGGENTGELFF
v_gene: TRBV4-3; abundance: .; j_gene: TRBJ1-2; d_gene: .; CDR3nt: TGCGCCAGCAGCCAGGCCGACCAGGGGTATGGCTACACCTTC; CDR3aa: CASSQADQGYGYTF
v_gene: TRBV19; abundance: few; j_gene: TRBJ2-1; d_gene: TRBD2; CDR3nt: TGTGCCAGTAGTATGGCCAGCGGGGGGGCCTCCTACAATGAGCAGTTCTTC; CDR3aa: CASSMASGGASYNEQFF
v_gene: TRBV5-4; abundance: .; j_gene: TRBJ2-3; d_gene: TRBD2; CDR3nt: TGTGCCAGCACCCCCACGGCGGGGGGAACTAGCACAGATACGCAGTATTTT; CDR3aa: CASTPTAGGTSTDTQYF
v_gene: TRBV6-1; abundance: .; j_gene: TRBJ1-4; d_gene: .; CDR3nt: TGTGCCACCAAACTAAACGGCCCAACTAATGAAAAACTGTTTTTT; CDR3aa: CATKLNGPTNEKLFF
v_gene: TRBV28; abundance: .; j_gene: TRBJ2-2; d_gene: .; CDR3nt: TGTGCCAGCAGTCCCTGGACGGGAGACACCGGGGAGCTGTTTTTT; CDR3aa: CASSPWTGDTGELFF